This T cell receptor (beta chain) was recorded in a study of T cells after yellow fever vaccination. Across the whole study: Fractions containing few cells were prepared with SMART-Seq v4 Ultra Low Input. Study results and limitations: Faster peaking, at day 5 versus 15, marked a secondary response that was weaker. Reappearance after the booster was observed for most primary-vaccination clones (about 96% CD4, over 70% CD8).

The V gene's germline CDR1 is LNHDA and CDR2 SQIVND (reference sequence). The CDR3 length is 16 residues. J gave up 1 base and V 7 bases, and 8 bases lay outside the gene matches. TCRdb reanalysed the 5' RACE reads using MiXCR and keeps one entry per CDR3 protein. The sample lists about 210,000 distinct CDR3 sequences, 6% to 8% occurring once. The table lists this clonotype with a few counts. Its antigen remains unknown. The J gene is TRBJ2-2, the V gene TRBV19; 8 nucleotides line up with TRBD1. Here the sequenced sample was CD4+ T cells sorted from PBMCs, taken on the day of the yellow fever booster vaccination. This TCR came from a man aged 30 to 45 who received the YFV17D yellow fever vaccine. The CDR3 region has the DNA TGTGCCAGTATCGCCCCCGGACAGGGGAACACCGGGGAGCTGTTTTTT. Protein sequence: CASIAPGQGNTGELFF.